This T cell receptor beta chain was sequenced in a study of cytomegalovirus exposure and HLA in healthy donors. Background on the study: The approximately 610 first-cohort repertoires shared a platform with the 120 or so validation repertoires, as reported in a later analysis.

Only a few counts were recorded for this clone. Its antigen is undetermined. Study observations and caveats: Most TCR sequences were uncommon, yet certain public TCRs appeared in many donors.

The CDR3 is 14 amino acids. Only in-frame clones appear in the TCRdb table, and some are missing; sequencing was by immunoSEQ multiplex PCR. The table shows roughly 150,000 clones, with approximately 86% occurring only once. The origin of this receptor is a woman younger than 30 in good health and CMV-seronegative. The J gene is TRBJ1-1, the V gene TRBV12-1. TRBV12-1 constitutes a pseudogene. Sequencing was performed on PBMCs. CDR3 region: CASSFDVGETEAFF. The DNA of the CDR3 is TGTGCCAGCAGCTTTGACGTCGGGGAAACTGAAGCTTTCTTT.